This T cell receptor beta chain was profiled in a study of cytomegalovirus exposure and HLA in healthy donors. Assay used: immunoSEQ multiplex PCR; TCRdb lists only in-frame clones, some missing. The top ten hold around 2.4% of the sample, which has roughly 150,000 clones, over 80% seen once. The germline V gene encodes CDR1 GTSNPN and CDR2 SVGIG (reference sequence). V was trimmed by 4 bases and J by 1 base, leaving 10 bases between them. This CDR3 is 13 amino acids long. Sequencing was performed on PBMCs. This chain joins TRBV30 and TRBJ1-1, with D perhaps matching TRBD1 (6 bases). The source is a man aged 25-45 years in good health and CMV-seropositive. CDR3 residues: CAWKLQGNTEAFF. In DNA, the CDR3 is TGTGCCTGGAAACTACAGGGGAACACTGAAGCTTTCTTT.